This TCR beta chain emerged from a study of identical twins. Study-wide findings and caveats: Insertions were fewer in abundant cord blood beta clonotypes, whereas memory repertoires showed none of this pattern.

This clonotype came up a few times. Its target is unknown. The CDR3 contains 14 residues. Germline CDR1 reads ENHRY; CDR2 reads SYGVKD. Trimming left V 7 bases short and J 2 bases short, with 11 bases between. It was template switching that added a universal primer site, and there were unique molecular identifiers on the cDNA. TCRdb re-analysed the 5' RACE reads in MiXCR, keeping a single row per CDR3 protein. The sample carries fewer than 500,000 distinct CDR3 sequences, roughly 24% recorded once. These sequences were also reported in another study, on T cells expressing NK-cell markers.

The chain links TRBV10-3 to TRBJ2-2; D might be TRBD1 (6 bases). This sequence was found in a woman aged 18-29 years in good health. Sequenced sample: CD4+ T cells sorted from blood. The CDR3 sequence: CAIKSDSNTGELFF. Written as DNA, the CDR3 is TGTGCCATCAAGTCGGACAGTAACACCGGGGAGCTGTTTTTT.